Following are 18 T cell receptor beta chains from one sample sequenced in a study of T cell responses to AZD1222 COVID-19 vaccine. The repertoire was sequenced with immunoSEQ multiplex PCR; TCRdb's copy has only in-frame clones and lacks some. The sample includes approximately 150,000 clones, roughly 90% of them seen just once. This specimen consisted of peripheral blood, obtained on day 0 of AZD1222 vaccination. The origin of the receptors is an adult in good health.

The table lists this clone with a few counts. Other DNA sequences in the same sample also yield this CDR3. The rearrangement uses TRBV5-6 and TRBJ2-7; weak D call: TRBD1 (6 bases). This CDR3 is 12 amino acids long. Trimming left V 2 bases short and J 4 bases short, with 7 bases between. The germline CDR1 and CDR2 sequences are SGHDT and YYEEEE. The CDR3 DNA sequence: TGTGCCAGCAGCTTACAGGGTTACGAGCAGTACTTC. This translates into CASSLQGYEQYF.

The chain couples TRBV18 to TRBJ1-1; D gene unclear. CDR3 length: 12 amino acids. V was pared by 1 base and J by 6 bases, with 6 bases between. Germline V gene lookup returns CDR1 KGHSH and CDR2 LQKENI. The CDR3 sequence is CASSPHFPEAFF. The CDR3 coding sequence is TGTGCCAGCTCACCACATTTTCCTGAAGCTTTCTTT.

V is TRBV24-1 and J is TRBJ2-1, with D perhaps given as TRBD1 or TRBD2 (7 bases each). V shed 9 bases and J shed 7 bases, with 18 bases lying between them. CDR3 length: 14 residues. Germline values: CDR1 KGHDR, CDR2 SFDVKD. CDR3 loop: CATETTGRVNEQFF. The CDR3, as DNA: TGTGCCACCGAAACGACAGGGAGGGTGAATGAGCAGTTCTTC.

This chain links TRBV6-1 with TRBJ2-7, with a tentative D call TRBD2 (6 bases). The CDR3 length is 15 residues. Germline V gene sequence: CDR1 MNHNS, CDR2 SASEGT. Trimming shortened V by 2 bases and J by 5 bases, and 16 bases separated the two germline ends. CDR3 region: CASSEIHPLANEQYF. CDR3 in DNA: TGTGCCAGCAGTGAAATCCATCCGCTAGCGAACGAGCAGTACTTC.

The chain carries TRBV27 and TRBJ2-7, with no clear D. The V end was cut by 1 base, the J end by 0 bases, with 10 bases between. Germline loops: CDR1 MNHEY, CDR2 SMNVEV (reference sequence). The CDR3 spans 15 residues. The CDR3 nucleotides read TGTGCCAGCAGTTTATATTCCACCTTCTCCTACGAGCAGTACTTC. It specifies CASSLYSTFSYEQYF.

This chain uses TRBV2 with TRBJ1-4; TRBD1 matches 8 bases. Germline V lookup: CDR1 SNHLY, CDR2 FYNNEI. J was trimmed by 7 bases and V by 7 bases; bases with no gene match: 8. CDR3 length: 14 residues. CDR3 in DNA: TGTGCCAGCAAGAAGACAGGGGCCGGTGAAAAACTGTTTTTT. It yields the protein CASKKTGAGEKLFF.

J is TRBJ1-1 and V is TRBV5-1; D may be TRBD1 (5 bases). Germline lookup yields CDR1 SGHRS and CDR2 YFSETQ. Trimming took 1 base from V and 6 from J, leaving 22 bases between them. The CDR3 has 17 amino acids. CDR3 sequence: CASSLWIFGGVSAEAFF. The CDR3 nucleotides read TGCGCCAGCAGCTTGTGGATCTTTGGGGGGGTGTCGGCTGAAGCTTTCTTT.

This clone was seen a single time. This chain links TRBV28 with TRBJ2-7; possible D gene TRBD1, 5 bases. V lost 3 bases to trimming and J lost 6 bases, with 15 bases between them. The germline V gene encodes CDR1 MDHEN and CDR2 SYDVKM. The CDR3 contains 14 residues. CDR3 in amino acids: CASSFHAGPGEQYF. CDR3 sequence (DNA): TGTGCCAGCAGTTTCCACGCAGGGCCGGGCGAGCAGTACTTC.

The genes are TRBV6-2 or TRBV6-3 and TRBJ2-6, with 8 bases identical to TRBD1. V lost 5 bases and J lost 3; bases outside the gene matches: 21. The CDR3 loop spans 21 amino acids. Per germline, CDR1 MNHEY and CDR2 SVGEGT. The CDR3 protein is CASSHPRKGTGALGGANVLTF. CDR3 in DNA: TGTGCCAGCAGTCACCCTCGTAAAGGGACAGGAGCTCTTGGTGGGGCCAACGTCCTGACTTTC.

The chain combines TRBV7-9 with TRBJ1-5; unclear D gene. CDR1 and CDR2 from the germline V gene are SEHNR and FQNEAQ (reference sequence). Between the trimmed V and J ends, which lost 4 bases and 10 bases, there was a span of 8 bases. CDR3 length: 11 amino acids. CDR3 protein: CASSSLGPQHF. CDR3 nucleotide sequence: TGTGCCAGCAGCTCCCTGGGTCCCCAGCATTTT.

The chain is built from TRBV11-2 and TRBJ2-7; 7 nucleotides match TRBD2. The CDR3 loop spans 13 amino acids. V was pared by 1 base and J by 3 bases, with 0 bases of the junction left unmatched. Germline V gene sequence: CDR1 SGHAT, CDR2 FQNNGV. The CDR3 sequence is CASSLVAGYEQYF. The DNA for the CDR3 is TGTGCCAGCAGCTTAGTAGCGGGCTACGAGCAGTACTTC.

The chain uses TRBV7-2 and TRBJ1-1; D ambiguous. The V end lost 5 bases, the J end lost 0 bases, and 13 bases lay between the germline ends. Germline CDR1 SGHTA, CDR2 FQGNSA. The CDR3 sequence is 15 residues long. This CDR3 reads CASSHRGLMNTEAFF. In DNA, the CDR3 is TGTGCCAGCAGCCACCGCGGACTCATGAACACTGAAGCTTTCTTT.

For this clone: One end of the junction does not line up with germline, which may come from a read error. CDR3 protein: CASSEHGFSDF. The CDR3 DNA reads as TGTGCCAGCAGTGAACATGGCTTCAGCGACTTC. This rearrangement joins TRBV6-1 to TRBJ1-2; D call uncertain. This CDR3 region has 11 residues. CDR1 is MNHNS and CDR2 is SASEGT in the germline V gene.

The genes are TRBV21-1 and TRBJ1-4. TRBV21-1 is listed as a pseudogene. This CDR3 region has 18 residues. Here the CDR3 reads CASSPRPGTERANEKLFF. CDR3 coding DNA: TGTGCCAGCAGCCCGAGGCCAGGGACTGAGAGAGCTAATGAAAAACTGTTTTTT.

This chain connects TRBV13 to TRBJ2-7, with 9 nucleotides matching TRBD2. V was clipped by 0 bases and J by 5 bases; unmatched bases: 5. CDR3 length equals 15 residues. The germline V gene has CDR1 PRHDT and CDR2 FYEKMQ (reference sequence). In DNA, the CDR3 is TGTGCCAGCAGCTTAGGGAGCGGGAGGATGAACGAGCAGTACTTC. It specifies CASSLGSGRMNEQYF.

The CDR3: CASSRTGTGLSYTF. CDR3 sequence (DNA): TGTGCCAGCAGCCGCACCGGGACAGGGCTTAGCTACACCTTC. This chain joins TRBV28 and TRBJ1-2, with 9 bases that match TRBD1. Trimming at V came to 6 bases and at J to 9 bases, leaving 11 bases not matched to a gene. Per germline, CDR1 MDHEN and CDR2 SYDVKM. The CDR3 totals 14 residues.

V gene TRBV24-1 combines with J gene TRBJ1-2, with D maybe TRBD1 (5 bases). V was pared by 7 bases and J by 4 bases, with 9 bases between. Germline CDR1 and CDR2: KGHDR and SFDVKD. The CDR3 sequence is 12 residues long. The CDR3 here is CATRDGAYGYTF. In nucleotides, the CDR3 is TGTGCCACCAGGGACGGGGCCTATGGCTACACCTTC.

The chain combines TRBV30 with TRBJ2-3, with no clear D. In germline, CDR1 is GTSNPN, CDR2 SVGIG (reference sequence). The CDR3 has 15 residues. Deletions cut 0 bases from V and 1 base from J, with 11 bases between. Here the CDR3 DNA reads TGTGCCTGGAGTGTACTCCGCCAGGGCACAGATACGCAGTATTTT. As protein: CAWSVLRQGTDTQYF.